This is a list of T cell receptor beta chains from one sample in a study of glioma-infiltrating T cells. TCRdb passed the multiplex PCR reads through MiXCR, listing each CDR3 protein once. This table holds approximately 120,000 distinct CDR3 sequences, roughly 20% found once. Material: glioma tissue, nonneoplastic brain tissue, or PBMCs (not recorded which). The receptors were gathered from a human donor with low-grade glioma or glioblastoma, undergoing nonglioma brain surgery, or in good health (not recorded which). CDR3s include the opening cysteine and the closing phenylalanine or tryptophan. The D gene is left open where the match is weak. Clone size is given for some rows only: seen once, a few or many times, or a class if the clone is expanded.

TRBJ1-1 - - TRBV5-4 CASRRDSRTTEAFF TGTGCCAGCCGCCGTGACAGCCGAACAACTGAAGCTTTCTTT
TRBJ1-1 - - TRBV6-5 CASSWTENTEAFF TGTGCCAGCAGTTGGACAGAGAACACTGAAGCTTTCTTT
TRBJ2-7 - few TRBV12-3/TRBV12-4 CASSPHPWTNPTTSYEQYF TGTGCCAGCAGCCCTCACCCCTGGACTAATCCCACTACCTCCTACGAGCAGTACTTC
TRBJ2-1 - few TRBV19 CASRDSSYNEQFF TGTGCCAGTAGGGATAGCTCCTACAATGAGCAGTTCTTC
TRBJ2-2 TRBD2 - TRBV30 CAWRRRKRETNTGELFF TGTGCCTGGAGGAGACGTAAGCGGGAAACGAACACCGGGGAGCTGTTTTTT
TRBJ2-3 - - TRBV14 CTSSPETEGGTDTQYF TGTACCAGCAGCCCCGAGACCGAAGGAGGCACAGATACGCAGTATTTT
TRBJ1-2 - - TRBV12-3/TRBV12-4 CASSLGQMGHYGYTF TGTGCCAGCAGTTTGGGGCAGATGGGCCACTATGGCTACACCTTC
TRBJ2-7 - many TRBV27 CASRPSVYEQYF TGTGCCAGCAGGCCGTCGGTCTACGAGCAGTACTTC
TRBJ2-7 TRBD2 once TRBV6-6 CASSSIAGRLVEQYF TGTGCCAGCAGTTCAATAGCGGGACGCTTAGTGGAGCAGTACTTC
TRBJ1-6 TRBD1 many TRBV11-2 CASSPLTGHSPLHF TGTGCCAGCAGCCCTCTGACAGGGCATTCACCCCTCCACTTT
TRBJ2-1 - many TRBV10-3 CAISGLPSDSYNEQFF TGTGCCATCAGTGGACTCCCTAGCGACTCCTACAATGAGCAGTTCTTC
TRBJ2-3 TRBD2 - TRBV20-1 CSVAGGLAFADTQYF TGCAGTGTCGCCGGAGGACTAGCCTTTGCAGATACGCAGTATTTT
TRBJ1-1 - many TRBV4-2 CASSQPYENTEAFF TGTGCCAGCAGCCAGCCATACGAGAACACTGAAGCTTTCTTT
TRBJ2-3 - few TRBV6-1 CAISPLRTGSTDTQYF TGTGCCATCAGTCCCTTGCGTACAGGTAGCACAGATACGCAGTATTTT
TRBJ2-2 - many TRBV20-1 CSARDWGPNTGELFF TGCAGTGCTAGAGATTGGGGACCGAACACCGGGGAGCTGTTTTTT
TRBJ2-1 - - TRBV29-1 CSVEDAGNWGDEQFF TGCAGCGTTGAAGATGCGGGAAATTGGGGGGATGAGCAGTTCTTC
TRBJ2-7 TRBD1 many TRBV28 CASSFRGHLSYEQYF TGTGCCAGCAGTTTCAGGGGGCACCTCTCCTACGAGCAGTACTTC
TRBJ2-3 - many TRBV6-1 CASSSNPSVGTDTQYF TGTGCCAGCAGTTCTAACCCTTCGGTCGGCACAGATACGCAGTATTTT
TRBJ2-1 TRBD1 many TRBV12-3/TRBV12-4 CASSLDRGEGNEQFF TGTGCCAGCAGCCTCGACAGGGGTGAAGGCAATGAGCAGTTCTTC
TRBJ2-1 - many TRBV7-9 CASSGVGTGYNEQFF TGTGCCAGCAGCGGGGTGGGAACTGGGTACAATGAGCAGTTCTTC
TRBJ2-3 - many TRBV19 CASSASGAGGTDTQYF TGTGCCAGTAGTGCCTCCGGGGCAGGGGGCACAGATACGCAGTATTTT
TRBJ2-7 - many TRBV7-2 CASSLTLSPYEQYF TGTGCCAGCAGCTTAACTCTAAGCCCCTACGAGCAGTACTTC
TRBJ1-5 - many TRBV12-3/TRBV12-4 CASSTQGPGSQPQHF TGTGCCAGCAGTACTCAGGGCCCTGGGAGCCAGCCCCAGCATTTT
TRBJ1-1 TRBD1 - TRBV19 CASRGVVDRPSTEAFF TGTGCCAGTAGGGGTGTTGTGGACAGGCCGAGCACTGAAGCTTTCTTT
TRBJ2-7 - many TRBV4-1 CASSQERKSSYEQYF TGCGCCAGCAGCCAAGAAAGGAAGAGCTCCTACGAGCAGTACTTC
TRBJ2-3 - few TRBV7-2 CASSLQPVGTDTQYF TGTGCCAGCAGCTTACAGCCCGTTGGCACAGATACGCAGTATTTT
TRBJ2-7 - few TRBV4-1 CASSRSMTGTREQYF TGCGCCAGCAGCCGATCTATGACGGGAACGCGCGAGCAGTACTTC
TRBJ2-1 TRBD2 many TRBV19 CASGRKSYNEQFF TGTGCCAGCGGGAGGAAATCCTACAATGAGCAGTTCTTC
TRBJ2-3 - many TRBV11-2 CASRESTDTQYF TGTGCCAGCCGCGAGTCCACAGATACGCAGTATTTT
TRBJ2-5 TRBD2 - TRBV7-9 CASSFVTSGKETQYF TGTGCCAGCAGCTTTGTGACTAGCGGGAAAGAGACCCAGTACTTC
TRBJ2-7 TRBD2 many TRBV20-1 CSAGPGTSIGEQYF TGCAGTGCTGGTCCCGGGACTAGCATTGGCGAGCAGTACTTC
TRBJ1-2 - many TRBV7-2 CASSLVQVDYGYTF TGTGCCAGCAGCTTAGTCCAGGTCGACTATGGCTACACCTTC
TRBJ2-3 - - TRBV6-6 CASTSAKIIFTDAQYF TGTGCCAGCACCTCCGCGAAAATAATCTTCACAGATGCGCAGTATTTT
TRBJ2-2 - few TRBV4-1 CASSQAVGITTGELFF TGCGCCAGCAGCCAAGCCGTCGGGATAACCACCGGGGAGCTGTTTTTT
TRBJ2-3 - many TRBV4-2 CASSPGTSTDTQYF TGTGCCAGCAGCCCCGGGACTAGCACAGATACGCAGTATTTT
TRBJ2-1 TRBD2 many TRBV19 CASTTSALPYNEQFF TGTGCCAGCACGACTAGCGCGTTACCCTACAATGAGCAGTTCTTC
TRBJ2-1 - many TRBV12-3/TRBV12-4 CASSLGAGNEQFF TGTGCCAGCAGTTTGGGCGCGGGCAATGAGCAGTTCTTC
TRBJ1-4 - many TRBV2 CASRSGAGREKLFF TGTGCCAGCAGGTCGGGGGCAGGCCGTGAAAAACTGTTTTTT